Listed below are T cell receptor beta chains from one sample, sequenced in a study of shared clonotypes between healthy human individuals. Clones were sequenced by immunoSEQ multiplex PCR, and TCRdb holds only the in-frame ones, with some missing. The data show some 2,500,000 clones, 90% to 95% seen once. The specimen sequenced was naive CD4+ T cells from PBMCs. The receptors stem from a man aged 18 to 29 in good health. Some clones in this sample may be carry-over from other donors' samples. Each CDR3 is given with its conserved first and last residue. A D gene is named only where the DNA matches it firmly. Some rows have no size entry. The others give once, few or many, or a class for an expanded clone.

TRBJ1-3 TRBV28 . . TGTGCCAGCAGCTCCCAGGGTTTAACTGGAAACACCATATATTTT CASSSQGLTGNTIYF
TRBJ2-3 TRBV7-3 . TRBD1 TGTGCCAGCAGCCCGCGACAGGGCGGGAGCACAGATACGCAGTATTTT CASSPRQGGSTDTQYF
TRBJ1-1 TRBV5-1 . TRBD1 TGCGCCAGCAGCTTGGACCCGGGACAGTCTAACACTGAAGCTTTCTTT CASSLDPGQSNTEAFF
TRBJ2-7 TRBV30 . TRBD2 TGTGCCTGGAAAGAAAGACTAGCGTCGTCCTACGAGCAGTACTTC CAWKERLASSYEQYF
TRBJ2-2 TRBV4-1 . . TGCGCCAGCAGCCACAGGGTTAGATCCCGGAACACCGGGGAGCTGTTTTTT CASSHRVRSRNTGELFF
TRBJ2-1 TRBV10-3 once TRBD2 TGTGCCATCAGTGAGTCGAGGACTAGCGGGACCTACAATGAGCAGTTCTTC CAISESRTSGTYNEQFF
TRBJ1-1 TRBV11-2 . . TGTGCCAGCAGCTCACCAGGCCTGTGGCAAACGGGCACTGAAGCTTTCTTT CASSSPGLWQTGTEAFF
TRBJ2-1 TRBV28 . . TGTGCCAGCAGTTTATCGAGTGGGAGCCAGTACAATGAGCAGTTCTTC CASSLSSGSQYNEQFF
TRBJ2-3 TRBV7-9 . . TGTGCCAGCAGCTCGCCAAGTTTAAGGTCTAGCACAGATACGCAGTATTTT CASSSPSLRSSTDTQYF
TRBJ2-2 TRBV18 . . TGTGCCAGCTCACCAGATTCCCTCCCCTCGTCCACCGGGGAGCTGTTTTTT CASSPDSLPSSTGELFF
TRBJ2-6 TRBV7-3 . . TGTGCCAGCAGCCTCCGACAGTCTGGGGCCAACGTCCTGACTTTC CASSLRQSGANVLTF
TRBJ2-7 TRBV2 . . TGTGCCAGCAAGGTCGGGGAGCAGTACTTC CASKVGEQYF
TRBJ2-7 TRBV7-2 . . TGTGCCAGCAGCTCGACAGGCCTTTCCTACGAGCAGTACTTC CASSSTGLSYEQYF
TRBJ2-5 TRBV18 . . TGTGCCAGCTCACGAGGGGCCCCTAGATTGGAGACCCAGTACTTC CASSRGAPRLETQYF
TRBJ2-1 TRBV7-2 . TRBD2 TGTGCCAGCAGCTACGGACTAGCGGCCAATGAGCAGTTCTTC CASSYGLAANEQFF
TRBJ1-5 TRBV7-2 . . TGTGCCAGCAGCTCCTATACTGGACAGTTCAGCAATCAGCCCCAGCATTTT CASSSYTGQFSNQPQHF
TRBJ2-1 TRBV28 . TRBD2 TGTGCCAGTCTTGCGGGACTAGCGGGACCGGAACTCCCCTACAATGAGCAGTTCTTC CASLAGLAGPELPYNEQFF
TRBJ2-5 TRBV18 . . TGTGCCAGCCTCGATACTGCAGGGACGGAGACCCAGTACTTC CASLDTAGTETQYF
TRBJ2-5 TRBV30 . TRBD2 TGTGCCTGGAAGCTCCGGGTAGCGGGAGCTTATGAGACCCAGTACTTC CAWKLRVAGAYETQYF
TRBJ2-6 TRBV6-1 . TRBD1 TGTGCCAGCCAGGGGGCGATCTCTGGGGCCAACGTCCTGACTTTC CASQGAISGANVLTF
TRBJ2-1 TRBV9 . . TGTGCCAGCAGCGCAAGGGGGGGATACTCCTACAATGAGCAGTTCTTC CASSARGGYSYNEQFF
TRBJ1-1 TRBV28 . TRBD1 TGTGCCAGCAGTCTCCCCAGGGGGCCCACTGAAGCTTTCTTT CASSLPRGPTEAFF